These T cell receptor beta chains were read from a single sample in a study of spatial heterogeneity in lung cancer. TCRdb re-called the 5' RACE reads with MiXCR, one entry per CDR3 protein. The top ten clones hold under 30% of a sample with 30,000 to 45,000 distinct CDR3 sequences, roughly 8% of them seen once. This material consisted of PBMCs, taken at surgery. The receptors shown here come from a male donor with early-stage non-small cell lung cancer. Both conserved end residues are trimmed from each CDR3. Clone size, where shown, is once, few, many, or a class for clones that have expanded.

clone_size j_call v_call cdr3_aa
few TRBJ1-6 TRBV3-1 ASSPTTGAASPLH
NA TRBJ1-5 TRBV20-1 SAEDGRGIRGINQPQH
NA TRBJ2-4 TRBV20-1 SARNGVAQNIQY
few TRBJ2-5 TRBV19 ASRRGGSGETQY
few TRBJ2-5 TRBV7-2 ASSLALTGKETQY
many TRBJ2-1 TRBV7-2 ASRHPGMEIWEQF
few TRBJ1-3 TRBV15 ATSRAGIDSGNTIY
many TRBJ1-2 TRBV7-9 ASSLQGQSYGYT
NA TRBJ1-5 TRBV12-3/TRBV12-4 ASSSQRTADQPQH
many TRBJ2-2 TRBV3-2 ASSQGSSLEPNNTGELF
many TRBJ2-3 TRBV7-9 ASSNGRGADTQY
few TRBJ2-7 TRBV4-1 ASSQAGGPSYEQY
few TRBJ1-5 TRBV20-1 SARDGSRGAYSNQPQH
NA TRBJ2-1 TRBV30 AWNFDRPNNEQF
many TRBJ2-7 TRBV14 ASSHHGWDRSYEQY
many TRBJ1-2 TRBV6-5 ASSYSTTGKDGYT
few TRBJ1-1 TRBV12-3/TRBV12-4 ASSRYQGNPEAF
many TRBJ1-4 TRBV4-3 ASSQTGTGDEKLF